These 3 T cell receptor beta chains share one sample of origin, sequenced in a study of long-term antiretroviral therapy in people with HIV. Survey-level resolution applied to immunoSEQ assay v3.0. This table comes from immunoSEQ multiplex PCR, and its TCRdb copy is limited to in-frame clones, with some not included. The table has about 22,000 clones, about 82% seen once. Sample: unsorted PBMCs, taken 1.3 years after starting antiretroviral therapy. The source of these receptors is a man aged 60 to 69 with HIV.

The J gene is TRBJ2-1, the V gene TRBV5-5; tentative D call: TRBD2 (6 bases). Germline V gene data show CDR1 as SGHKS and CDR2 as YYEKEE (reference sequence). The CDR3 runs 14 residues. The V gene lost 6 bases and the J gene lost 5 bases, with 15 bases spanning the gap. The CDR3 DNA follows: TGTGCCAGCACGTCGAGACGGGAGAACAATGAGCAGTTCTTC. This translates into CASTSRRENNEQFF.

The genes are TRBV7-9 and TRBJ2-2; D remains ambiguous. The CDR3 length is 18 residues. V lost 7 bases and J 5 bases, leaving 26 bases between the germline ends. Germline V gene data show CDR1 as SEHNR and CDR2 as FQNEAQ (reference sequence). For the CDR3, the DNA is TGTGCCAGCAAGATAAACCATCGGCAGGCCGGTGATACCGGGGAGCTGTTTTTT. It is translated as CASKINHRQAGDTGELFF.

The V call is TRBV9, the J call TRBJ2-2; D may be TRBD1 (6 bases). Trimming pared 4 bases from V and 5 bases from J, leaving 18 bases between. This CDR3 spans 16 amino acids. CDR1 and CDR2 (germline): SGDLS, YYNGEE. DNA of the CDR3: TGTGCCAGCAGCTCACAGGTGGCAGGGGTAACCGGGGAGCTGTTTTTT. Translated, it gives CASSSQVAGVTGELFF. Combining the CDR3 with reference TRBV9 and TRBJ2-2 gives the whole variable domain DSGVTQTPKHLITATGQRVTLRCSPRSGDLSVYWYQQSLDQGLQFLIQYYNGEERAKGNILERFSAQQFPDLHSELNLSSLELGDSALYFCASSSQVAGVTGELFFGEGSRLTVL.